This record looks at one T cell receptor (beta chain) sequence and its context. Its cognate antigen has yet to be identified. Base-call qualities are not available, and no considerably larger clone is one nucleotide away. CDR1 and CDR2 (SGHDT, YYEEEE) derive from the germline V gene. Relative to germline, V is missing 4 bases and J is missing 12 bases, with 10 bases of the junction outside any gene match. Taken from cysteine to phenylalanine, the CDR3 has 14 residues. The entry retains the CDR3 DNA only, 42 bases that are in frame from base 1. TCR beta CDR3 regions were sequenced from DNA using the immunoSEQ Assay. The published analysis was carried out like this. T cell density was computed as TCR beta template counts normalized to usable DNA estimated by amplifying housekeeping genes. Using the preseqR package, richness was estimated by extrapolating to 120,000 templates for tissue samples and 400,000 templates for PBMC samples. Clonality was defined as one minus Pielou's evenness. To identify tissue-enriched TCRs, differential abundance testing was run on productive amino-acid clonotypes with a minimum total count of 5 and an alpha of 0.1. Repertoire overlap between compartments was quantified with the Jaccard Index and Morisita Overlap Index. TCR beta CDR3s were clustered by GLIPH together with public tetramer-defined viral CDR3s, and at least three viral sequences plus V-gene enrichment were required for viral motifs. This is the immuneACCESS table as TCRdb keeps it, with only in-frame sequences that have V and J called. A part of the clones is gone; compared with another copy, unresolved V genes explain less than half, and the rest is unexplained. V and J calls plus clone size are reproduced from that table; the DNA served to infer D and trimming. The sample records 90,000 to 100,000 clones, just over 90% of which are singletons. Together, the top ten hold roughly 4.3% of the sample.

This sample is drawn from a study of T cells in localized non-small cell lung cancer (dated by TCRdb to the early 2020s). About the study as a whole: T cell repertoires of approximately 250 early-stage NSCLC patients were analyzed, with tumors being compared against uninvolved tumor-adjacent lungs. The cohort comprised some 220 treatment-naïve NSCLC patients with resected, localized lung tumors. Of the NSCLC patients, roughly 130 were male and 85 to 110 were female, and the mean age was approximately 66 years. The full study reports these points: A median of around 60 of the top 100 tumor clones turned up in the paired uninvolved adjacent lung, and approximately 30 of those clones also ranked among the top 100 of that same adjacent lung. Uninvolved tumor-adjacent lung showed the highest T cell clonality, higher than tumor, which suggests more focused antigenic responses in the adjacent lung. Because the study design was exploratory, TCR variables were selected using unadjusted p-values without false-discovery rate correction. Longer overall survival was associated with higher blood T cell density, whereas shorter survival was associated with higher adjacent-lung clonality. Because multi-region sequencing of the tumors was not done, intratumor heterogeneity could not be ruled out.

At diagnosis, tumor, uninvolved tumor-adjacent lung and peripheral blood were collected and then preserved as a mix of FFPE and fresh-frozen material. For TCR repertoire profiling, blood samples were analyzed in the form of peripheral blood mononuclear cells. The rearrangement joined TRBV5-6 to TRBJ2-1; TRBD2 aligns with 10 central bases. This sequence originates from a woman between 35 and 75 years old with stage II squamous cell lung carcinoma. The sequencing used PBMCs, collected before any cancer treatment. CDR3 reads: CASSPRLAGATQFF. The DNA reads as follows: TGTGCCAGCAGCCCCCGTCTAGCGGGAGCAACGCAGTTCTTC.